This T cell receptor (beta chain) comes out of a study of cytomegalovirus exposure and HLA in healthy donors. Generated by immunoSEQ multiplex PCR, the TCRdb table keeps only in-frame clones and is missing some. The sample holds around 240,000 clones, 90% seen once. CDR3 size: 18 residues. CDR1 and CDR2 from the germline V gene are SEHNR and FQNEAQ (reference sequence). V gave up 3 bases and J gave up 5 bases; unmatched junction bases: 16. On this clone itself: Its specificity is not known.

The study's findings and limits: Both high specificity and high sensitivity reportedly marked the classifier's diagnosis of cytomegalovirus status.

The sample consisted of PBMCs. The chain links TRBV7-9 to TRBJ1-5, with 7 bases fitting TRBD1. This receptor was identified in a woman aged 18-35 years in good health and CMV-seronegative. CDR3 loop: CASSLSPQGPASYQPQHF. Here the CDR3 DNA reads TGTGCCAGCAGCTTGTCTCCACAGGGGCCGGCCTCTTATCAGCCCCAGCATTTT.